Below, 30 T cell receptor beta chains from the same sample are listed, as sequenced in a study of shared clonotypes between healthy human individuals. Only CD45RO-negative cells positively selected for CCR7 counted as naive CD8 cells, so terminally differentiated effector memory CD45RA+ cells were excluded. Clones were sequenced by immunoSEQ multiplex PCR, and TCRdb holds only the in-frame ones, with some missing. The top ten hold approximately 25% of the sample, which has fewer than 800,000 clones, roughly 94% seen once. Source material: naive CD8+ T cells sorted from blood. Every receptor here comes from a man in his thirties or forties in good health.

This clone was found once. The chain is built from TRBV6-4 and TRBJ2-3, with D maybe TRBD2 (6 bases). CDR3 length: 14 residues. The V gene lost 4 bases and the J gene lost 1 base, with 9 bases spanning the gap. Germline CDR1 reads MRHNA; CDR2 reads SNTAGT. The DNA of the CDR3 is TGTGCCAGCAGTGCCGGGAGTGGCACAGATACGCAGTATTTT. It is translated as CASSAGSGTDTQYF.

As to this clone: The identical CDR3 is also encoded by other nucleotide sequences in the sample. The CDR3: CASSLEGNEQFF. Here the CDR3 DNA reads TGTGCCAGCAGCTTAGAGGGCAATGAGCAGTTCTTC. The chain uses TRBV7-6 and TRBJ2-1; D gene ambiguous. Trimming removed 1 base at V and 6 bases at J, with 4 bases between. Per the germline V gene, CDR1 is SGHVS and CDR2 is FNYEAQ. The CDR3 has 12 amino acids.

V and J are TRBV29-1 and TRBJ2-7; tentatively, D is TRBD1 (5 bases). The CDR3 sequence is 13 residues long. Trimming pared 4 bases from V and 0 bases from J, leaving 10 bases between. From germline, CDR1 is SQVTM and CDR2 ANQGSEA. The CDR3 here is CSVVFRDSYEQYF. CDR3 DNA: TGCAGCGTTGTTTTCAGGGACTCCTACGAGCAGTACTTC.

The chain recombines TRBV14 with TRBJ2-3; D gene ambiguous. Trimming removed 4 bases from V and 0 bases from J, with 14 bases in between. This CDR3 has 16 residues. Germline V gives CDR1 SGHDN, CDR2 FVKESK. The CDR3 region is CASSPPGLWSTDTQYF. CDR3 coding DNA: TGTGCCAGCAGCCCGCCCGGGCTGTGGAGCACAGATACGCAGTATTTT.

The chain combines TRBV28 with TRBJ1-2; D possibly corresponds to TRBD1 (5 bases). Germline assignment: CDR1 MDHEN and CDR2 SYDVKM. The CDR3 is 16 residues long. The V end was cut by 5 bases, the J end by 5 bases, with 21 bases between. DNA of the CDR3: TGTGCCAGCAGTCTCAGCCACGACAGTATCTTTTATGGCTACACCTTC. Amino acids: CASSLSHDSIFYGYTF.

In regard to this clone: The same CDR3 can be traced to other DNA sequences in this sample. This chain connects TRBV7-3 to TRBJ2-2, with D unclear. Germline V gene lookup returns CDR1 SGHTA and CDR2 FQGTGA. The CDR3 is 12 residues long. The V end was cut by 1 base, the J end by 6 bases, with 3 bases between. Here the CDR3 reads CASSLIPGELFF. As DNA, the CDR3 is TGTGCCAGCAGCTTAATACCCGGGGAGCTGTTTTTT. The whole variable domain, remainder taken from reference TRBV7-3 and TRBJ2-2, is GAGVSQTPSNKVTEKGKYVELRCDPISGHTALYWYRQSLGQGPEFLIYFQGTGAADDSGLPNDRFFAVRPEGSVSTLKIQRTERGDSAVYLCASSLIPGELFFGEGSRLTVL.

J is TRBJ2-7 and V is TRBV6-5; 14 bases are shared with TRBD2. V lost 4 bases to trimming and J lost 6 bases; unmatched junction nucleotides: 2. This CDR3 is 14 amino acids long. CDR1 and CDR2 (germline): MNHEY, SVGAGI. This CDR3 is CASSSGLAGGEQYF. The CDR3 DNA is TGTGCCAGCAGTTCCGGACTAGCGGGAGGCGAGCAGTACTTC.

V and J are TRBV7-9 and TRBJ2-5; D unresolved. V dropped 4 bases and J dropped 5 bases, with 17 bases sitting between them. The CDR3 runs 15 residues. Germline assignment: CDR1 SEHNR and CDR2 FQNEAQ (reference sequence). The chain's CDR3 is CASSSKVGGTETQYF. As DNA, the CDR3 is TGTGCCAGCAGCTCAAAAGTTGGCGGTACGGAGACCCAGTACTTC.

Concerning this clone: The sample contains more than one DNA sequence encoding this CDR3. The rearrangement uses TRBV7-9 and TRBJ2-5; tentatively, D is TRBD2 (5 bases). This CDR3 has 12 amino acids. V was clipped by 2 bases and J by 4 bases, with 5 bases between them. The germline gives CDR1 SEHNR, CDR2 FQNEAQ (reference sequence). The DNA for the CDR3 is TGTGCCAGCAGCTTAAGCGGAGAGACCCAGTACTTC. It is translated as CASSLSGETQYF.

The chain uses TRBV13 and TRBJ1-3; tentative D call: TRBD1 (6 bases). This CDR3 spans 15 amino acids. Germline lookup yields CDR1 PRHDT and CDR2 FYEKMQ (reference sequence). V lost 4 bases and J 0 bases, leaving 10 bases between the germline ends. CDR3 loop: CASSYRTDSGNTIYF. CDR3 sequence (DNA): TGTGCCAGCAGCTACCGGACAGACTCTGGAAACACCATATATTTT.

This clone was counted a few times. Here the CDR3 reads CASSLLGYEQFF. Written as DNA, the CDR3 is TGTGCCAGCAGTCTCCTAGGGTATGAGCAGTTCTTC. The chain links TRBV6-1 to TRBJ2-1; D ambiguous. V lost 5 bases to trimming and J lost 8 bases, with 10 bases between them. Germline V gives CDR1 MNHNS, CDR2 SASEGT. This CDR3 spans 12 amino acids.

The chain recombines TRBV4-1 with TRBJ2-1, with TRBD2 identical over 11 bases. J gave up 6 bases and V 0 bases, and 7 bases lay outside the gene matches. This CDR3 is built from 17 residues. The germline V gene encodes CDR1 MGHRA and CDR2 YSYEKL. CDR3 DNA sequence: TGCGCCAGCAGCCAAGATCATCTACTAGCGGGAGTCAATGAGCAGTTCTTC. Translation gives CASSQDHLLAGVNEQFF.

The chain carries TRBV15 and TRBJ2-1; 15 bases fit TRBD2. CDR1 LNHNV and CDR2 YYDKDF come from the germline V gene (reference sequence). CDR3 length: 16 amino acids. Germline trimming cut 10 bases from V and 3 bases from J; bases unmatched to any gene: 7. The CDR3 loop reads CAIGWTSGRGYNEQFF. CDR3 bases: TGTGCCATCGGTTGGACTAGCGGGAGGGGCTACAATGAGCAGTTCTTC.

This clone has a single count. This chain's CDR3 is CAISEPTLTRLAGGMDEQFF. In DNA form, the CDR3 reads TGTGCCATCAGTGAGCCCACGTTAACTCGACTAGCGGGAGGTATGGATGAGCAGTTCTTC. The genes are TRBV10-3 and TRBJ2-1; 13 nucleotides agree with TRBD2. This CDR3 spans 20 amino acids. Trimming cost V 2 bases and J 8 bases; bases outside gene matches: 18. CDR1 is ENHRY, CDR2 SYGVKD, per germline.

The chain employs TRBV28 and TRBJ2-7; D gene ambiguous. This CDR3 is built from 13 residues. Per germline, CDR1 MDHEN and CDR2 SYDVKM. The V end lost 3 bases, the J end lost 2 bases, and 8 bases lay between the germline ends. The CDR3 here is CASSFAGTYEQYF. The CDR3 bases are TGTGCCAGCAGTTTCGCTGGGACCTACGAGCAGTACTTC. Full variable domain (remainder filled in from reference TRBV28 and TRBJ2-7): DVKVTQSSRYLVKRTGEKVFLECVQDMDHENMFWYRQDPGLGLRLIYFSYDVKMKEKGDIPEGYSVSREKKERFSLILESASTNQTSMYLCASSFAGTYEQYFGPGTRLTVT.

J is TRBJ2-7 and V is TRBV19; TRBD1 is a possible D gene (5 bases). CDR1 is LNHDA and CDR2 is SQIVND in the germline V gene (reference sequence). The CDR3 has 14 amino acids. The V end was cut by 1 base, the J end by 4 bases, with 11 bases between. CDR3 DNA: TGTGCCAGTAGTATAGTTCAGGGTGATTACGAGCAGTACTTC. Its translation is CASSIVQGDYEQYF.

The CDR3, as DNA: TGTGCCAGCAGTTTGGACGGGGGAGGGGAGACCCAGTACTTC. Amino acid sequence: CASSLDGGGETQYF. The chain combines TRBV2 with TRBJ2-5, with 7 bases aligning to TRBD2. CDR1 is SNHLY, CDR2 FYNNEI, per germline. The CDR3 runs 14 residues. V trimming: 5 bases; J trimming: 5 bases; junction bases outside the gene matches: 8. Looking up the rest from reference TRBV2 and TRBJ2-5 gives the full variable domain: EPEVTQTPSHQVTQMGQEVILRCVPISNHLYFYWYRQILGQKVEFLVSFYNNEISEKSEIFDDQFSVERPDGSNFTLKIRSTKLEDSAMYFCASSLDGGGETQYFGPGTRLLVL.

The V call is TRBV27, the J call TRBJ1-2; a weak D match, TRBD1 (5 bases). This CDR3 region has 15 residues. Germline loops: CDR1 MNHEY, CDR2 SMNVEV (reference sequence). With 2 bases removed from V and 4 bases from J, the gap between germline ends came to 14 bases. The CDR3 spells CASSLGLGTSYGYTF. The CDR3 DNA reads TGTGCCAGCAGTTTAGGGCTGGGGACTAGCTATGGCTACACCTTC.

The rearrangement links TRBV6-4 to TRBJ2-1, with 8 bases fitting TRBD1. The CDR3 has 13 amino acids. With 11 bases clipped from V and 9 bases from J, the junction kept 12 bases outside the gene matches. CDR1 MRHNA and CDR2 SNTAGT come from the germline V gene. The CDR3 bases are TGTGCCCCGGGGGCCAGGGGGCCGGGTGAGCAGTTCTTC. Translated: CAPGARGPGEQFF.

The chain employs TRBV29-1 and TRBJ2-7, with TRBD1 matching over 7 bases. The V segment lost 2 bases and the J segment 2 bases; nucleotides outside the gene matches: 9. Germline V gives CDR1 SQVTM, CDR2 ANQGSEA. The CDR3 is 15 residues long. The CDR3 bases are TGCAGCGTTGAAAGCCGACAGGGTAGGACCTACGAGCAGTACTTC. The encoded protein is CSVESRQGRTYEQYF.

The chain employs TRBV7-9 and TRBJ1-4, with 7 bases fitting TRBD1. Trimming at V came to 5 bases and at J to 4 bases, leaving 7 bases not matched to a gene. Germline assignment: CDR1 SEHNR and CDR2 FQNEAQ (reference sequence). The CDR3 sequence is 15 residues long. In DNA, the CDR3 is TGTGCCAGCAGCCCCCGGACAGGCGATAATGAAAAACTGTTTTTT. Its translation is CASSPRTGDNEKLFF. Full variable domain (missing parts from reference TRBV7-9 and TRBJ1-4): DTGVSQNPRHKITKRGQNVTFRCDPISEHNRLYWYRQTLGQGPEFLTYFQNEAQLEKSRLLSDRFSAERPKGSFSTLEIQRTEQGDSAMYLCASSPRTGDNEKLFFGSGTQLSVL.

J is TRBJ2-3 and V is TRBV11-2; perhaps TRBD2 as D (7 bases). V lost 5 bases and J lost 2, with 17 bases in between. The CDR3 has 16 amino acids. Germline lookup yields CDR1 SGHAT and CDR2 FQNNGV. This chain's CDR3 is CASSEGGGGSTDTQYF. The CDR3 nucleotides are TGTGCCAGCAGCGAAGGGGGGGGAGGATCCACAGATACGCAGTATTTT.

The chain recombines TRBV29-1 with TRBJ2-7; D is perhaps TRBD1 (5 bases). The CDR3 has 12 residues. Looked up from germline, CDR1 is SQVTM and CDR2 is ANQGSEA. V lost 4 bases, J lost 2 bases, and 9 bases lay in between. This chain's CDR3 is CSVVAGTYEQYF. CDR3 nucleotides: TGCAGCGTTGTAGCAGGGACCTACGAGCAGTACTTC.

This clone was seen a few times. The chain is built from TRBV2 and TRBJ1-2; D possibly corresponds to TRBD1 (5 bases). CDR1 and CDR2 (germline): SNHLY, FYNNEI. Trimming removed 11 bases at V and 3 bases at J, with 13 bases between. The CDR3 has 12 residues. The CDR3 loop reads CAWGRQDYGYTF. The CDR3 DNA reads as TGTGCCTGGGGGAGGCAGGACTATGGCTACACCTTC.

This chain links TRBV19 with TRBJ2-2, with TRBD2 matching 10 bases. There are 18 residues in the CDR3. Germline values: CDR1 LNHDA, CDR2 SQIVND (reference sequence). J lost 5 bases, V lost 0 bases, and 9 bases had no gene match. CDR3 DNA sequence: TGTGCCAGTAGTATAGATGGCGGACTAGCGGCAATTACCGGGGAGCTGTTTTTT. This encodes CASSIDGGLAAITGELFF.

There are a few counts of this clone. This sequence joins TRBV25-1 and TRBJ2-7; TRBD2 is a possible D gene (5 bases). Germline-derived CDR1 and CDR2 are MGHDK and SYGVNS. The length of the CDR3 is 12 residues. CDR3 nucleotide sequence: TGTGCGGTGGAACAGCGGCCCTACGAGCAGTACTTC. Translating gives CAVEQRPYEQYF.

This chain uses TRBV7-2 with TRBJ2-2; D gene uncertain. V gave up 5 bases and J gave up 1 base, with 11 bases separating them. The CDR3 contains 15 residues. Per the germline V gene, CDR1 is SGHTA and CDR2 is FQGNSA. This CDR3 is CASSPPVGNTGELFF. CDR3 DNA: TGTGCCAGCAGCCCACCTGTAGGGAACACCGGGGAGCTGTTTTTT.

To note about this clone: Other DNA variants within this sample encode the same CDR3. The chain combines TRBV27 with TRBJ2-3; TRBD2 might be the D (5 bases). The CDR3 covers 14 residues. Germline CDR1 is MNHEY and CDR2 is SMNVEV (reference sequence). V dropped 2 bases and J dropped 0 bases, with 6 bases sitting between them. CDR3 residues: CASSLGRSTDTQYF. The DNA for the CDR3 is TGTGCCAGCAGTTTAGGGAGAAGCACAGATACGCAGTATTTT.

The rearrangement uses TRBV2 and TRBJ2-2; D uncertain. The CDR3 extends over 14 amino acids. Germline V gene lookup returns CDR1 SNHLY and CDR2 FYNNEI. Trimming removed 2 bases at V and 7 bases at J, with 11 bases between. CDR3 DNA sequence: TGTGCCAGCAGTGAACTCTCATCGGGCGGGGAGCTGTTTTTT. This translates into CASSELSSGGELFF.

The J gene is TRBJ2-5, the V gene TRBV18; 7 nucleotides agree with TRBD1. Looked up from germline, CDR1 is KGHSH and CDR2 is LQKENI. The CDR3 spans 15 residues. V shed 6 bases and J 2 bases; nucleotides not matched to a gene: 9. CDR3: CASSPRDSNQETQYF. CDR3 coding DNA: TGTGCCAGCTCTCCCCGGGACAGTAATCAAGAGACCCAGTACTTC.